A single sample gave rise to the 30 T cell receptor beta chains below, sequenced in a study of low-dose radiotherapy and immunotherapy resistance in tumors. First-strand cDNA used TRAV- and TRBV-specific primers, covering alpha and beta chains. For amplifying TCRs, the PCR ran for roughly 20 cycles with Phusion, which was used together with a constant-region primer and the adapter on the V primers. Each CDR3 protein gets one entry after TCRdb re-called the reads with MiXCR. This table has tens of thousands of distinct CDR3 sequences, approximately 17% appearing once. The time point is: before trial treatment. The sample here was PBMCs, taken before treatment. The receptors derive from a male donor with prostate cancer.

This clonotype was seen repeatedly, ten times or more. This sequence joins TRBV20-1 and TRBJ2-3; D possibly corresponds to TRBD2 (5 bases). The CDR3 runs to 13 residues. Germline CDR1 reads DFQATT; CDR2 reads SNEGSKA (reference sequence). V shed 1 base and J shed 4 bases, with 9 bases lying between them. The CDR3 DNA reads TGCAGTGCTAGAGCCCAGGAGGCAGATACGCAGTATTTT. Protein sequence: CSARAQEADTQYF.

This rearrangement joins TRBV7-2 to TRBJ2-7; the match to TRBD2 covers 10 bases. CDR1 is SGHTA and CDR2 is FQGNSA in the germline V gene. The CDR3 is made up of 15 amino acids. The J segment lost 5 bases and the V segment lost 2 bases, leaving 6 bases of the junction unmatched. The CDR3, as DNA: TGTGCCAGCAGCTTAACTAGCGGGATGCTCAACGAGCAGTACTTC. Translation: CASSLTSGMLNEQYF.

In its sample, this clonotype was seen many times. The chain combines TRBV30 with TRBJ1-3; D is perhaps TRBD1 (6 bases). V was clipped by 2 bases and J by 4 bases, with 15 bases between them. Germline V CDR1 and CDR2: GTSNPN, SVGIG (reference sequence). The CDR3 is 15 amino acids. CDR3 coding DNA: TGTGCCTGGAGTTTAAACGGGGGCGAAGGAAACACCATATATTTT. This gives the protein CAWSLNGGEGNTIYF.

About this clonotype: With only one base between it and a far larger clone, this is likely a read error. The chain has TRBV10-3 and TRBJ2-7; D gene uncertain. V was shortened by 5 bases and J by 6 bases, with 20 bases between the two germline ends. Per germline, CDR1 ENHRY and CDR2 SYGVKD. The CDR3 loop spans 15 amino acids. CDR3 sequence (DNA): TGTGCCATCAGTCCACTACCGCGGCCCTGGAGCGAGCAGTACTTC. Translated: CAISPLPRPWSEQYF.

About this clonotype itself: A far larger clone lies a single base away; this is likely a read error. The rearrangement links TRBV5-1 to TRBJ2-1; TRBD1 matches 7 bases. The J segment lost 10 bases and the V segment lost 2 bases, leaving 6 bases of the junction unmatched. The germline V gene has CDR1 SGHRS and CDR2 YFSETQ. This CDR3 has 13 amino acids. DNA for the CDR3: TGCGCCAGCAGCTTTGAGGGGGCCTACGAGCAGTTCTTC. This codes for CASSFEGAYEQFF.

The table lists this clonotype with many counts. The genes are TRBV4-1 and TRBJ1-2, with TRBD1 as a possible D gene (6 bases). CDR1 and CDR2 (germline): MGHRA, YSYEKL. The CDR3 loop spans 15 amino acids. Trimming pared 6 bases from V and 3 bases from J, leaving 17 bases between. In DNA, the CDR3 is TGCGCCAGCAGAAACAGGGAGGCCATGGACTATGGCTACACCTTC. Encoded protein: CASRNREAMDYGYTF.

In its sample, this clonotype was seen many times. The J gene is TRBJ1-2, the V gene TRBV9; 9 bases are a match to TRBD1. Germline V lookup: CDR1 SGDLS, CDR2 YYNGEE. The trim removed 5 bases at V and 1 base at J, leaving 12 bases unmatched. The CDR3 is made up of 17 amino acids. This CDR3 is CASSEGGGQGRNYGYTF. CDR3 bases: TGTGCCAGCAGTGAGGGGGGAGGACAGGGGCGTAACTATGGCTACACCTTC.

Written as DNA, the CDR3 is TGTGCCAGCAGCGTACTGCCTAGCGGGATGTTCTATGAGCAGTTCTTC. This codes for CASSVLPSGMFYEQFF. V is TRBV9 and J is TRBJ2-1; 9 bases agree with TRBD2. The CDR3 is 16 amino acids. With 1 base clipped from V and 8 bases from J, the junction kept 10 bases outside the gene matches. CDR1 is SGDLS, CDR2 YYNGEE, per germline. Full variable domain (remainder filled in from reference TRBV9 and TRBJ2-1): DSGVTQTPKHLITATGQRVTLRCSPRSGDLSVYWYQQSLDQGLQFLIQYYNGEERAKGNILERFSAQQFPDLHSELNLSSLELGDSALYFCASSVLPSGMFYEQFFGPGTRLTVL.

Of note for this clonotype: Because it lacks the conserved phenylalanine or tryptophan at the end, this CDR3 is likely a read error. The V and J genes are TRBV19 and TRBJ2-2; D gene ambiguous. CDR1 is LNHDA, CDR2 SQIVND, per germline (reference sequence). The CDR3 is made up of 12 amino acids. The V gene lost 7 bases and the J gene lost 5 bases, with 8 bases spanning the gap. As DNA, the CDR3 is TGTGCCAGTACCCAGGAGACCGGGGAGCTGTTTTAT. Translating gives CASTQETGELFY.

This clonotype has ten or more counts. The chain carries TRBV3-1 and TRBJ2-1; D not certain. The CDR3 is made up of 15 amino acids. Between the trimmed V and J ends, which lost 4 bases and 2 bases, there was a span of 12 bases. Germline CDR1 is LGHDT and CDR2 is YNNKEL (reference sequence). The CDR3 DNA sequence: TGTGCCAGCAGCCCCAGCCCTAATACCTACAATGAGCAGTTCTTC. Protein: CASSPSPNTYNEQFF.

This clonotype appeared many times. This rearrangement joins TRBV5-1 to TRBJ2-1, with 11 positions matching TRBD2. The germline V gene has CDR1 SGHRS and CDR2 YFSETQ. With V trimmed by 1 base and J by 7 bases, 7 bases remained unmatched. The CDR3 is made up of 16 amino acids. CDR3 residues: CASSLKTSGAFNEQFF. CDR3 in DNA: TGCGCCAGCAGCTTGAAGACTAGCGGGGCATTTAATGAGCAGTTCTTC.

There are many counts of this clonotype. This rearrangement joins TRBV3-1 to TRBJ2-7; unclear D gene. V gave up 0 bases and J gave up 6 bases, with 15 bases separating them. There are 15 residues in the CDR3. CDR1 and CDR2 (germline): LGHDT, YNNKEL (reference sequence). DNA of the CDR3: TGTGCCAGCAGCCAAGACTCGGTCAGGTATGCCGAGCAGTACTTC. Amino acids: CASSQDSVRYAEQYF.

The chain has TRBV10-2 and TRBJ2-1; no reliable D call. V was trimmed by 9 bases and J by 4 bases, leaving 13 bases between them. There are 13 residues in the CDR3. Germline CDR1 is WSHSY and CDR2 is SAAADI. The CDR3 is CASRADRYNEQFF. For the CDR3, the DNA is TGCGCCAGTCGCGCTGACCGGTACAATGAGCAGTTCTTC.

This clonotype was found many times. The V and J genes are TRBV21-1 and TRBJ2-4; the table's D call of TRBD1 was not tested on the DNA. TRBV21-1 is recorded as a pseudogene. The CDR3 contains 20 residues. CDR3 amino acids: CASSKGPGDLCGGSKNIQYF. The CDR3 nucleotides read TGTGCCAGCAGCAAGGGCCCGGGAGACTTGTGTGGGGGTTCCAAAAACATTCAGTACTTC.

At least ten counts were recorded for this clonotype. J is TRBJ1-1 and V is TRBV4-2; the D is unclear. CDR1 and CDR2 (germline): LGHNA, YNFKEQ. The CDR3 runs to 14 residues. Deletions cut 1 base from V and 1 base from J, with 7 bases between. The DNA of the CDR3 is TGTGCCAGCAGCCAAGTTCAGCAGAACACTGAAGCTTTCTTT. It specifies CASSQVQQNTEAFF.

This clonotype was seen at least ten times. This sequence joins TRBV6-6 and TRBJ1-6, with D hard to call. Trimming took off 6 bases at V and 6 bases at J, with 3 bases between the two ends. Germline values: CDR1 MNHNY, CDR2 SVGAGI (reference sequence). CDR3 length: 11 residues. The CDR3 loop reads CASRLNSPLHF. The CDR3 nucleotides read TGTGCCAGCAGGCTTAATTCACCCCTCCACTTT.

This clonotype was counted ten times or more. The J gene is TRBJ2-1, the V gene TRBV20-1, with 8 bases that match TRBD2. The CDR3 is made up of 15 amino acids. CDR1 and CDR2 from the germline V gene are DFQATT and SNEGSKA (reference sequence). J lost 6 bases, V lost 4 bases, and 11 bases had no gene match. The CDR3 nucleotides are TGCAGTGCTACAAAAGGAGCGGGAGCTGGCAATGAGCAGTTCTTC. Residues: CSATKGAGAGNEQFF.

This clonotype was seen repeatedly, ten times or more. The junction and the germline gene differ at one end; a read error may be behind it. The chain joins TRBV10-1 to TRBJ2-2; D ambiguous. The CDR3 is 13 amino acids. Per the germline V gene, CDR1 is WNHNN and CDR2 is SYGVQD (reference sequence). CDR3 residues: CASAVTKTGELFF. The CDR3 DNA is TGCGCCAGCGCCGTTACGAAGACCGGGGAGCTGTTTTTT.

This clonotype was seen many times. The rearrangement links TRBV12-5 to TRBJ2-2; D unresolved. V lost 4 bases and J lost 6, with 12 bases in between. Per the germline V gene, CDR1 is LGHNT and CDR2 is FRNRAP. This CDR3 has 14 residues. CDR3 in amino acids: CASGSTSRPGELFF. DNA for the CDR3: TGTGCTAGTGGTTCCACGTCCCGTCCCGGGGAGCTGTTTTTT. Looking up the rest from reference TRBV12-5 and TRBJ2-2 gives the full variable domain: DARVTQTPRHKVTEMGQEVTMRCQPILGHNTVFWYRQTMMQGLELLAYFRNRAPLDDSGMPKDRFSAEMPDATLATLKIQPSEPRDSAVYFCASGSTSRPGELFFGEGSRLTVL.

Of note for this clonotype: A far larger clone is only one base removed, so a read error is likely. This chain joins TRBV4-3 and TRBJ1-3; no firm D call. There are 12 residues in the CDR3. Deletions cut 0 bases from V and 9 bases from J, with 6 bases between. In germline, CDR1 is LGHNA, CDR2 YSLEER. CDR3 nucleotides: TGCGCCAGCAGCCAAGAACTTAGCACCATATATTTT. Translation: CASSQELSTIYF.

This clonotype was detected many times. The chain is built from TRBV18 and TRBJ2-3, with D possibly TRBD2 on 6 matching bases. This CDR3 spans 15 amino acids. Trimming stripped 2 bases from V and 2 bases from J, with 11 bases between. Germline V gene data show CDR1 as KGHSH and CDR2 as LQKENI. CDR3: CASSPAGLNTDTQYF. CDR3 DNA: TGTGCCAGCTCACCAGCGGGGCTGAACACAGATACGCAGTATTTT.

The sample holds many counts of this clonotype. V is TRBV20-1 and J is TRBJ2-2, with TRBD2 matching 9 bases. Germline CDR1 is DFQATT and CDR2 is SNEGSKA (reference sequence). The junction had 22 bases not matched to a gene; V was cut back by 1 base and J by 4 bases. The CDR3 has 21 residues. For the CDR3, the DNA is TGCAGTGCTAGAGGCCACGCCCGTGTTGGAGCGGGGGGCGAGGGCACCGGGGAGCTGTTTTTT. Translated: CSARGHARVGAGGEGTGELFF.

V gene TRBV5-1 combines with J gene TRBJ2-1; TRBD2 matches 12 bases. Germline V gene sequence: CDR1 SGHRS, CDR2 YFSETQ. The V segment lost 0 bases and the J segment 8 bases; nucleotides outside the gene matches: 12. This CDR3 region has 18 residues. The CDR3 is CASSLDLTSGSLWYEQFF. The CDR3 bases are TGCGCCAGCAGCTTGGATTTGACTAGCGGGAGCCTCTGGTATGAGCAGTTCTTC. The full variable domain, its missing parts supplied by reference TRBV5-1 and TRBJ2-1, is KAGVTQTPRYLIKTRGQQVTLSCSPISGHRSVSWYQQTPGQGLQFLFEYFSETQRNKGNFPGRFSGRQFSNSRSEMNVSTLELGDSALYLCASSLDLTSGSLWYEQFFGPGTRLTVL.

This clonotype appeared many times. The chain is built from TRBV2 and TRBJ2-4, with 9 bases identical to TRBD2. This CDR3 region has 15 residues. Germline-derived CDR1 and CDR2 are SNHLY and FYNNEI. Trimming removed 6 bases from V and 7 bases from J; junction bases left unmatched: 10. The CDR3 reads CASSSGRREGNIQYF. The CDR3 DNA sequence: TGTGCCAGCAGCTCGGGCCGGCGGGAGGGGAACATTCAGTACTTC.

This clonotype was counted at least ten times. The chain carries TRBV4-3 and TRBJ2-1; TRBD2 matches 10 bases. The CDR3 is made up of 18 amino acids. V gave up 1 base and J gave up 5 bases; unmatched junction bases: 11. Germline assignment: CDR1 LGHNA and CDR2 YSLEER. CDR3 protein: CASSQVGRWGLANNEQFF. The CDR3, as DNA: TGCGCCAGCAGCCAAGTTGGGAGGTGGGGACTAGCGAACAATGAGCAGTTCTTC.

This clonotype came up many times. The chain couples TRBV4-1 to TRBJ1-6; 10 bases line up with TRBD1. CDR1 and CDR2 from the germline V gene are MGHRA and YSYEKL. V shed 0 bases and J 9 bases; nucleotides not matched to a gene: 2. This CDR3 region has 15 residues. The DNA for the CDR3 is TGCGCCAGCAGCCAAGAGACAGGGGGCTTTTCACCCCTCCACTTT. Amino acid sequence: CASSQETGGFSPLHF.

This clonotype was found many times. The V gene is TRBV4-3, the J gene TRBJ2-1, with 9 bases that match TRBD2. Germline V CDR1 and CDR2: LGHNA, YSLEER. The CDR3 is made up of 17 amino acids. V shed 10 bases, J shed 1 base, and the junction held 14 bases outside the gene matches. The DNA of the CDR3 is TGCGCCACGAGCGGGGGGCCAGAGCGGTTATCCTACAATGAGCAGTTCTTC. This translates into CATSGGPERLSYNEQFF.

The table lists this clonotype with a few counts. The chain joins TRBV11-1 to TRBJ2-1; 9 bases are a match to TRBD1. This CDR3 has 17 residues. Germline CDR1 and CDR2: SGHAT and FQDESV (reference sequence). With 2 bases clipped from V and 5 bases from J, the junction kept 10 bases outside the gene matches. The DNA of the CDR3 is TGTGCCAGCAGCTTACAAGGCGGACAGGGGAGGCACAATGAGCAGTTCTTC. Its protein is CASSLQGGQGRHNEQFF.

The chain links TRBV7-2 to TRBJ2-1, with 10 bases aligning to TRBD1. J gave up 1 base and V 6 bases, and 3 bases lay outside the gene matches. Germline V gives CDR1 SGHTA, CDR2 FQGNSA. This CDR3 contains 15 residues. CDR3 loop: CASSQDRGSYNEQFF. CDR3 bases: TGTGCCAGCAGTCAGGACAGGGGGTCCTACAATGAGCAGTTCTTC.

To note about this clonotype: A far larger clone lies a single base away; this is likely a read error. The rearrangement links TRBV4-2 to TRBJ2-3; 8 bases are a match to TRBD2. Germline assignment: CDR1 LGHNA and CDR2 YNFKEQ. The length of the CDR3 is 16 residues. The CDR3 coding sequence is TGTGCCAACAGCTCGCCCCGGGAGGGCCGTGGAGATACGCAGTATTTT. Amino acid sequence: CANSSPREGRGDTQYF.